This T cell receptor (beta chain) was retrieved from a study of control samples from healthy donors and cancer patients. Trimming took 6 bases from V and 8 from J, leaving 20 bases between them. There are 15 residues in the CDR3. Germline V lookup: CDR1 SGHKS, CDR2 YYEKEE (reference sequence). Sequencing used immunoSEQ multiplex PCR; TCRdb keeps in-frame clones, though not all of them. The sample yields around 130,000 clones, over 85% seen once. The source is a man aged 50 to 60 with head and neck cancer. The chain joins TRBV5-5 to TRBJ1-4; maybe TRBD1 (6 bases). The sample taken for sequencing was PBMCs. The CDR3 loop is CASTWGVTGNEKLFF. The CDR3 DNA reads TGTGCCAGCACCTGGGGGGTAACAGGGAACGAAAAACTGTTTTTT.